The 22 T cell receptor beta chains below all came from one sample that was sequenced in a study of CD8 T cells in Susac syndrome. The authors reverse transcribed about 0.5 to 1 ug RNA with random hexamers. TCRdb used MiXCR to reprocess the immunoSEQ multiplex PCR reads, holding one entry per CDR3 protein. The sample holds over 150,000 distinct CDR3 sequences, roughly 94% seen once. Sequencing input: CD4+ T cells from PBMCs. Receptors were obtained from a human donor with Susac syndrome.

This clonotype has a single count. CDR3 DNA sequence: TGTGCCAGCAGTGGACCCTACACCGGGGAGCTGTTTTTT. The encoded protein is CASSGPYTGELFF. The V call is TRBV12-3 or TRBV12-4, the J call TRBJ2-2, with unresolved D. V was cut by 5 bases and J by 3 bases, with 7 bases left in between. The CDR3 covers 13 residues.

This chain links TRBV7-2 with TRBJ2-3; D is perhaps TRBD1 (5 bases). Deletions cut 3 bases from V and 5 bases from J, with 6 bases between. The CDR3 is made up of 12 amino acids. The V gene's germline CDR1 is SGHTA and CDR2 FQGNSA. CDR3 nucleotides: TGTGCCAGCAGCTTCAGGGTAGATACGCAGTATTTT. Its translation is CASSFRVDTQYF. The entire variable domain, with the rest obtained from reference TRBV7-2 and TRBJ2-3, is as follows: GAGVSQSPSNKVTEKGKDVELRCDPISGHTALYWYRQSLGQGLEFLIYFQGNSAPDKSGLPSDRFSAERTGGSVSTLTIQRTQQEDSAVYLCASSFRVDTQYFGPGTRLTVL.

V and J are TRBV30 and TRBJ1-5; no firm D call. Deletions cut 2 bases from V and 3 bases from J, with 8 bases between. Germline CDR1 and CDR2: GTSNPN and SVGIG (reference sequence). There are 13 residues in the CDR3. The CDR3 DNA follows: TGTGCCTGGAGTTCGGCGATCAATCAGCCCCAGCATTTT. This translates into CAWSSAINQPQHF.

The genes are TRBV20-1 and TRBJ1-5, with 8 bases fitting TRBD1. Germline CDR1 reads DFQATT; CDR2 reads SNEGSKA (reference sequence). The CDR3 sequence is 14 residues long. The CDR3 is CSPIRTGRNQPQHF. The DNA for the CDR3 is TGCAGCCCAATACGGACAGGGCGGAATCAGCCCCAGCATTTT.

J is TRBJ1-1 and V is TRBV18, with 7 bases identical to TRBD1. Germline V gene lookup returns CDR1 KGHSH and CDR2 LQKENI. V shed 3 bases and J 1 base; nucleotides not matched to a gene: 11. CDR3 length: 17 amino acids. CDR3 amino acids: CASSPGARGQRNTEAFF. In DNA, the CDR3 is TGTGCCAGCTCACCGGGAGCGAGGGGGCAGAGGAACACTGAAGCTTTCTTT.

The V call is TRBV6-5, the J call TRBJ2-2; perhaps D is TRBD1 or TRBD2 (5 bases each). This CDR3 comprises 13 residues. From germline, CDR1 is MNHEY and CDR2 SVGAGI. The V end was cut by 8 bases, the J end by 0 bases, with 7 bases between. This chain's CDR3 is CASGTSNTGELFF. The CDR3 coding sequence is TGTGCCAGCGGGACGTCGAACACCGGGGAGCTGTTTTTT.

The chain uses TRBV9 and TRBJ2-5; D possibly matches TRBD1 or TRBD2 (5 bases each). The CDR3 has 17 amino acids. Germline V CDR1 and CDR2: SGDLS, YYNGEE. V shed 0 bases and J shed 0 bases, with 15 bases lying between them. The CDR3 loop reads CASSVAMGTGYQETQYF. CDR3 nucleotides: TGTGCCAGCAGCGTAGCTATGGGGACGGGGTACCAAGAGACCCAGTACTTC.

The gene calls are TRBV5-1 and TRBJ2-3; the match to TRBD2 covers 12 bases. The CDR3 contains 18 residues. The J segment lost 2 bases and the V segment lost 0 bases, leaving 7 bases of the junction unmatched. Germline V lookup: CDR1 SGHRS, CDR2 YFSETQ. CDR3 bases: TGCGCCAGCAGCTTGGGACTAGCGGGGGCCAGAGCCACAGATACGCAGTATTTT. Its protein is CASSLGLAGARATDTQYF.

This CDR3 reads CASSGQEPQPQHF. DNA for the CDR3: TGTGCCAGCAGTGGACAGGAGCCTCAGCCCCAGCATTTT. The chain carries TRBV7-9 and TRBJ1-5, with TRBD1 identical over 7 bases. CDR3 length: 13 residues. CDR1 SEHNR and CDR2 FQNEAQ come from the germline V gene (reference sequence). Trimming removed 6 bases from V and 6 bases from J; junction bases left unmatched: 5.

The count of this clonotype is one. The chain combines TRBV29-1 with TRBJ1-1, with TRBD1 identical over 9 bases. The CDR3 sequence is 12 residues long. Germline CDR1 SQVTM, CDR2 ANQGSEA. Trimming at V came to 8 bases and at J to 5 bases, leaving 6 bases not matched to a gene. The CDR3 nucleotides read TGCAGCTCAGGACAGGGGATAACTGAAGCTTTCTTT. It translates to CSSGQGITEAFF.

This chain links TRBV29-1 with TRBJ1-1; D is perhaps TRBD1 (6 bases). Germline V gives CDR1 SQVTM, CDR2 ANQGSEA. Trimming stripped 3 bases from V and 12 bases from J, with 14 bases between. The CDR3 is 11 amino acids. The CDR3 nucleotides read TGCAGCGTTGAGGCACAGGGTAAAACTTTCTTT. This codes for CSVEAQGKTFF.

This clonotype was found a few times. The rearrangement links TRBV12-3 or TRBV12-4 to TRBJ2-7, with a weak D call TRBD2 (5 bases). The V end lost 0 bases, the J end lost 4 bases, and 7 bases lay between the germline ends. CDR3 size: 13 residues. CDR3 nucleotides: TGTGCCAGCAGTTTAGCAGGACTTTACGAGCAGTACTTC. Translated, it gives CASSLAGLYEQYF.

The chain employs TRBV14 and TRBJ2-7; TRBD1 is a possible D gene (5 bases). V dropped 0 bases and J dropped 6 bases, with 15 bases sitting between them. The length of the CDR3 is 15 residues. The V gene's germline CDR1 is SGHDN and CDR2 FVKESK. CDR3 nucleotides: TGTGCCAGCAGCCAAGATGACAGATACGGCGGCGAGCAGTACTTC. Translation gives CASSQDDRYGGEQYF.

As concerns this clonotype: At one end, the junction sequence differs from germline, possibly due to a read error. This sequence joins TRBV11-2 and TRBJ1-4; D not resolved. Germline values: CDR1 SGHAT, CDR2 FQNNGV. The CDR3 is made up of 11 amino acids. For the CDR3, the DNA is TGTGCCAGCAGCCTAGATGAAAAACTGTTTTTT. Translated: CASSLDEKLFF.

The rearrangement uses TRBV6-2 or TRBV6-3 and TRBJ2-7; 8 bases are a match to TRBD2. V lost 6 bases and J lost 2; bases outside the gene matches: 6. Germline CDR1 is MNHEY and CDR2 is SVGEGT. This CDR3 has 14 residues. The CDR3 sequence: CASSTNGRAYEQYF. The CDR3 nucleotides read TGTGCCAGCAGCACGAACGGGAGGGCCTACGAGCAGTACTTC.

This rearrangement joins TRBV9 to TRBJ2-1; TRBD2 aligns across 9 bases. CDR1 is SGDLS, CDR2 YYNGEE, per germline. This CDR3 has 16 residues. The junction had 11 bases not matched to a gene; V was cut back by 2 bases and J by 8 bases. The CDR3 spells CASSVEIAGVFDEQFF. In nucleotides, the CDR3 is TGTGCCAGCAGCGTGGAAATAGCGGGAGTATTCGATGAGCAGTTCTTC. Full variable domain (missing parts from reference TRBV9 and TRBJ2-1): DSGVTQTPKHLITATGQRVTLRCSPRSGDLSVYWYQQSLDQGLQFLIQYYNGEERAKGNILERFSAQQFPDLHSELNLSSLELGDSALYFCASSVEIAGVFDEQFFGPGTRLTVL.

The V call is TRBV28, the J call TRBJ2-3; D is unclear. This CDR3 comprises 19 residues. Deletions cut 5 bases from V and 3 bases from J, with 27 bases between. Looked up from germline, CDR1 is MDHEN and CDR2 is SYDVKM. The CDR3 loop is CASSDQNLRAPAGTDTQYF. The CDR3 DNA is TGTGCCAGCAGTGACCAAAACCTCCGGGCCCCCGCTGGAACAGATACGCAGTATTTT.

The chain combines TRBV20-1 with TRBJ1-5, with D unclear. CDR1 is DFQATT and CDR2 is SNEGSKA in the germline V gene (reference sequence). Between the trimmed V and J ends, which lost 1 base and 2 bases, there was a span of 9 bases. This CDR3 comprises 14 residues. In nucleotides, the CDR3 is TGCAGTGCTAGAGTGGGTATGGGCAATCAGCCCCAGCATTTT. Its translation is CSARVGMGNQPQHF.

The chain employs TRBV25-1 and TRBJ1-2; tentatively, D is TRBD1 (5 bases). CDR1 and CDR2 from the germline V gene are MGHDK and SYGVNS. V gave up 3 bases and J gave up 4 bases, with 15 bases separating them. This CDR3 has 15 residues. CDR3 loop: CASSDPHRPGYGYTF. The DNA for the CDR3 is TGTGCCAGCAGTGATCCTCACAGGCCTGGCTATGGCTACACCTTC.

CDR3 DNA: TGTGCCAGCAGCGTAGATTTCGGACTAGCGGCCTCCTACAATGAGCAGTTCTTC. It specifies CASSVDFGLAASYNEQFF. The chain joins TRBV9 to TRBJ2-1, with 10 bases aligning to TRBD2. The CDR3 spans 18 residues. The trim removed 0 bases at V and 0 bases at J, leaving 6 bases unmatched. Germline V lookup: CDR1 SGDLS, CDR2 YYNGEE.

V and J are TRBV11-2 and TRBJ2-3, with a tentative D call TRBD1 (5 bases). Germline V gene sequence: CDR1 SGHAT, CDR2 FQNNGV. Deletions cut 1 base from V and 1 base from J, with 9 bases between. The CDR3 contains 15 residues. In DNA form, the CDR3 reads TGTGCCAGCAGCTTAGTTCAGGGTCGCACAGATACGCAGTATTTT. The encoded protein is CASSLVQGRTDTQYF.

The chain is built from TRBV5-1 and TRBJ2-3, with D uncertain. The V gene lost 1 base and the J gene lost 2 bases, with 8 bases spanning the gap. The germline V gene encodes CDR1 SGHRS and CDR2 YFSETQ. This CDR3 comprises 14 residues. In DNA, the CDR3 is TGCGCCAGCAGCTTGTTCCGAGACACAGATACGCAGTATTTT. Encoded protein: CASSLFRDTDTQYF.